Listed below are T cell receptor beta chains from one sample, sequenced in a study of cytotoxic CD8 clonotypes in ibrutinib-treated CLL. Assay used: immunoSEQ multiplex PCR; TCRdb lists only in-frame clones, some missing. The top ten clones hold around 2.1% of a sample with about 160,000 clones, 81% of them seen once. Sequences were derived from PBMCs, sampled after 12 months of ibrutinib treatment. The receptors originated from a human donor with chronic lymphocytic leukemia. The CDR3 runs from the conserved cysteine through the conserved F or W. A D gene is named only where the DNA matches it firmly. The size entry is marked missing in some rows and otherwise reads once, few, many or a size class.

CDR3aa: CASSSPRETQYF
CDR3nt: TGTGCCAGCAGCTCCCCCCGGGAGACCCAGTACTTC
j_gene: TRBJ2-5
v_gene: TRBV5-4
d_gene: NA
abundance: NA

CDR3aa: CASSQEYLSYNEQFF
CDR3nt: TGCGCCAGCAGCCAAGAGTACCTCTCCTACAATGAGCAGTTCTTC
j_gene: TRBJ2-1
v_gene: TRBV4-1
d_gene: NA
abundance: NA

CDR3aa: CASSLYEKLFF
CDR3nt: TGTGCCAGCAGTTTGTACGAAAAACTGTTTTTT
j_gene: TRBJ1-4
v_gene: TRBV28
d_gene: NA
abundance: NA

CDR3aa: CASSLGGKNTEAFF
CDR3nt: TGTGCCAGCAGTTTGGGGGGCAAGAACACTGAAGCTTTCTTT
j_gene: TRBJ1-1
v_gene: TRBV28
d_gene: NA
abundance: NA

CDR3aa: CASSFFERGAFF
CDR3nt: TGTGCCAGCAGCTTTTTTGAAAGGGGAGCTTTCTTT
j_gene: TRBJ1-1
v_gene: TRBV5-6
d_gene: NA
abundance: NA

CDR3aa: CASSEYSRTGNGYTF
CDR3nt: TGTGCCAGCAGTGAATATAGTCGGACAGGGAATGGCTACACCTTC
j_gene: TRBJ1-2
v_gene: TRBV25-1
d_gene: TRBD1
abundance: NA

CDR3aa: CASSLAHEQYF
CDR3nt: TGCGCCAGCAGCTTGGCCCACGAGCAGTACTTC
j_gene: TRBJ2-7
v_gene: TRBV5-1
d_gene: NA
abundance: NA

CDR3aa: CATSRGTDTQYF
CDR3nt: TGTGCCACCAGCAGAGGCACAGATACGCAGTATTTT
j_gene: TRBJ2-3
v_gene: TRBV15
d_gene: NA
abundance: NA

CDR3aa: CASSQVGARAEAFF
CDR3nt: TGTGCCAGCAGCCAAGTAGGGGCAAGGGCTGAAGCTTTCTTT
j_gene: TRBJ1-1
v_gene: TRBV4-2
d_gene: NA
abundance: NA

CDR3aa: CASSPDGNQPQHF
CDR3nt: TGCGCCAGCAGCCCCGATGGAAATCAGCCCCAGCATTTT
j_gene: TRBJ1-5
v_gene: TRBV5-1
d_gene: NA
abundance: NA

CDR3aa: CASSLLAENYGYTF
CDR3nt: TGTGCCAGCAGCTTGTTGGCTGAGAACTATGGCTACACCTTC
j_gene: TRBJ1-2
v_gene: TRBV5-4
d_gene: NA
abundance: NA

CDR3aa: CASSSRGTGYVETQYF
CDR3nt: TGTGCCAGCAGTTCCCGAGGGACAGGGTACGTCGAGACCCAGTACTTC
j_gene: TRBJ2-5
v_gene: TRBV27
d_gene: TRBD1
abundance: NA

CDR3aa: CASTQRLAGPYEQYF
CDR3nt: TGTGCCAGCACCCAACGACTAGCGGGGCCCTACGAGCAGTACTTC
j_gene: TRBJ2-7
v_gene: TRBV27
d_gene: TRBD2
abundance: NA

CDR3aa: CASSSVAETQYF
CDR3nt: TGTGCCAGCAGTTCTGTAGCTGAGACCCAGTACTTC
j_gene: TRBJ2-5
v_gene: TRBV6-1
d_gene: NA
abundance: NA

CDR3aa: CASSLGGRSSGNTIYF
CDR3nt: TGTGCCAGCAGCTTAGGGGGACGGAGCTCTGGAAACACCATATATTTT
j_gene: TRBJ1-3
v_gene: TRBV11-2
d_gene: NA
abundance: few

CDR3aa: CASSYGRAQYQETQYF
CDR3nt: TGTGCCAGCAGTTACGGTAGGGCACAATACCAAGAGACCCAGTACTTC
j_gene: TRBJ2-5
v_gene: TRBV6-5
d_gene: NA
abundance: NA

CDR3aa: CASSSFGTSGSGSWGYEQYF
CDR3nt: TGTGCCAGCAGCTCATTCGGGACTAGCGGGAGTGGATCCTGGGGCTACGAGCAGTACTTC
j_gene: TRBJ2-7
v_gene: TRBV13
d_gene: TRBD2
abundance: NA

CDR3aa: CASSAFGLAVVDTEAFF
CDR3nt: TGTGCCAGCAGCGCTTTTGGTCTGGCGGTCGTCGACACTGAAGCTTTCTTT
j_gene: TRBJ1-1
v_gene: TRBV7-2
d_gene: NA
abundance: NA

CDR3aa: CASSSILSFRDRERSYTF
CDR3nt: TGTGCCAGCAGTTCAATACTATCTTTCCGGGACAGGGAGAGGAGCTACACCTTC
j_gene: TRBJ1-2
v_gene: TRBV28
d_gene: TRBD1
abundance: NA

CDR3aa: CASSLGGLAGSYEQFF
CDR3nt: TGCGCCAGCAGCTTGGGAGGACTAGCGGGATCATATGAGCAGTTCTTC
j_gene: TRBJ2-1
v_gene: TRBV5-1
d_gene: TRBD2
abundance: few

CDR3aa: CASSFRGAGETQYF
CDR3nt: TGTGCCAGCAGCTTCCGGGGGGCCGGAGAGACCCAGTACTTC
j_gene: TRBJ2-5
v_gene: TRBV7-2
d_gene: NA
abundance: NA

CDR3aa: CARTDRDHWFVGEQFF
CDR3nt: TGTGCAAGAACGGACCGGGACCACTGGTTTGTGGGTGAGCAGTTCTTC
j_gene: TRBJ2-1
v_gene: TRBV19
d_gene: NA
abundance: NA

CDR3aa: CASSQATSGGDNEQFF
CDR3nt: TGCGCCAGCAGCCAAGCCACTAGCGGGGGGGATAATGAGCAGTTCTTC
j_gene: TRBJ2-1
v_gene: TRBV4-1
d_gene: TRBD2
abundance: NA

CDR3aa: CASRERLSAYGDEQFF
CDR3nt: TGTGCCAGCAGGGAGAGACTAAGCGCCTACGGGGATGAGCAGTTCTTC
j_gene: TRBJ2-1
v_gene: TRBV28
d_gene: NA
abundance: NA

CDR3aa: CASKPVPGPQETQYF
CDR3nt: TGTGCCAGCAAACCTGTCCCGGGGCCCCAAGAGACCCAGTACTTC
j_gene: TRBJ2-5
v_gene: TRBV7-2
d_gene: NA
abundance: few

CDR3aa: CASSEEGLAGVSQETQYF
CDR3nt: TGTGCCAGCAGTGAAGAGGGACTAGCGGGGGTATCCCAAGAGACCCAGTACTTC
j_gene: TRBJ2-5
v_gene: TRBV25-1
d_gene: TRBD2
abundance: NA

CDR3aa: CASRKGTDTQYF
CDR3nt: TGTGCCTCCCGAAAGGGTACAGATACGCAGTATTTT
j_gene: TRBJ2-3
v_gene: TRBV28
d_gene: NA
abundance: NA

CDR3aa: CASSVTRGTDTQYF
CDR3nt: TGTGCCAGCAGTGTAACTAGAGGCACAGATACGCAGTATTTT
j_gene: TRBJ2-3
v_gene: TRBV6-4
d_gene: NA
abundance: NA

CDR3aa: CASSLFNGNYGYTF
CDR3nt: TGTGCCAGCAGTTTATTTAACGGGAACTATGGCTACACCTTC
j_gene: TRBJ1-2
v_gene: TRBV28
d_gene: NA
abundance: NA

CDR3aa: CASSLRTGYTF
CDR3nt: TGTGCCAGCAGCTTGAGGACCGGCTACACCTTC
j_gene: TRBJ1-2
v_gene: TRBV7-2
d_gene: NA
abundance: NA

CDR3aa: CAWSMGQGRNQPQHF
CDR3nt: TGTGCCTGGAGTATGGGACAGGGCCGCAATCAGCCCCAGCATTTT
j_gene: TRBJ1-5
v_gene: TRBV30
d_gene: TRBD1
abundance: NA

CDR3aa: CASSPERTDTQYF
CDR3nt: TGTGCCAGCAGCCCGGAACGCACAGATACGCAGTATTTT
j_gene: TRBJ2-3
v_gene: TRBV7-9
d_gene: NA
abundance: NA

CDR3aa: CASSQDLGSSYEQYF
CDR3nt: TGTGCCAGCAGCCAAGATCTAGGCAGCTCCTACGAGCAGTACTTC
j_gene: TRBJ2-7
v_gene: TRBV4-2
d_gene: NA
abundance: few

CDR3aa: CASSQEGADPSTDTQYF
CDR3nt: TGTGCCAGCAGCCAAGAGGGGGCGGACCCCAGCACAGATACGCAGTATTTT
j_gene: TRBJ2-3
v_gene: TRBV4-2
d_gene: NA
abundance: NA

CDR3aa: CASSRSGGGYGYTF
CDR3nt: TGTGCCAGCAGTCGATCAGGGGGCGGCTATGGCTACACCTTC
j_gene: TRBJ1-2
v_gene: TRBV25-1
d_gene: TRBD1
abundance: NA

CDR3aa: CASSPTADSYNEQFF
CDR3nt: TGTGCCAGCAGCCCGACAGCAGATTCCTACAATGAGCAGTTCTTC
j_gene: TRBJ2-1
v_gene: TRBV5-4
d_gene: NA
abundance: NA

CDR3aa: CASSRVRGYTEAFF
CDR3nt: TGTGCCAGTAGTAGGGTTAGGGGGTATACTGAAGCTTTCTTT
j_gene: TRBJ1-1
v_gene: TRBV19
d_gene: NA
abundance: NA

CDR3aa: CASSPRTGENTGELFF
CDR3nt: TGTGCCAGCAGCCCGAGGACAGGGGAAAACACCGGGGAGCTGTTTTTT
j_gene: TRBJ2-2
v_gene: TRBV5-4
d_gene: TRBD1
abundance: NA

CDR3aa: CASSWGAQGSGANVLTF
CDR3nt: TGTGCCAGCAGTTGGGGCGCCCAGGGCTCTGGGGCCAACGTCCTGACTTTC
j_gene: TRBJ2-6
v_gene: TRBV27
d_gene: NA
abundance: NA

CDR3aa: CASSPAPNYGYTF
CDR3nt: TGTGCCAGCTCACCAGCACCGAACTATGGCTACACCTTC
j_gene: TRBJ1-2
v_gene: TRBV18
d_gene: NA
abundance: many

CDR3aa: CASSVERQVYGELFF
CDR3nt: TGTGCCAGCAGTGTAGAACGACAGGTCTACGGGGAGCTGTTTTTT
j_gene: TRBJ2-2
v_gene: TRBV2
d_gene: NA
abundance: NA

CDR3aa: CASSEYRDEQFF
CDR3nt: TGTGCCAGCAGTGAATACCGGGATGAGCAGTTCTTC
j_gene: TRBJ2-1
v_gene: TRBV6-1
d_gene: NA
abundance: NA

CDR3aa: CASSPAGELQGYTF
CDR3nt: TGTGCCAGCAGTCCGGCGGGGGAACTACAGGGCTACACCTTC
j_gene: TRBJ1-2
v_gene: TRBV28
d_gene: NA
abundance: NA

CDR3aa: CASSEFGSLNEQFF
CDR3nt: TGTGCCAGCAGTGAATTTGGGTCCCTCAATGAGCAGTTCTTC
j_gene: TRBJ2-1
v_gene: TRBV25-1
d_gene: NA
abundance: NA

CDR3aa: CASSKQTGVVYNEQFF
CDR3nt: TGTGCCAGCAGCAAGCAGACAGGGGTAGTTTACAATGAGCAGTTCTTC
j_gene: TRBJ2-1
v_gene: TRBV21-1
d_gene: NA
abundance: few

CDR3aa: CASRPGQFGEQYF
CDR3nt: TGTGCCAGCAGACCGGGACAGTTCGGCGAGCAGTACTTC
j_gene: TRBJ2-7
v_gene: TRBV6-5
d_gene: TRBD1
abundance: NA

CDR3aa: CASSSDPLPPYEQYF
CDR3nt: TGTGCCAGCAGTTCCGACCCGCTACCTCCCTACGAGCAGTACTTC
j_gene: TRBJ2-7
v_gene: TRBV28
d_gene: NA
abundance: NA